The subject of this entry is one T cell receptor beta chain. What it recognizes is unknown. The donors belonged to the roughly 130-subject validation cohort, separate from the 666-subject first cohort. The sample originates from a study of cytomegalovirus exposure and HLA in healthy donors. Findings of the study overall: Whilst most TCR sequences proved rare, a subset of public TCRs occurred across many donors. A list of 164 TCR beta chains associated with cytomegalovirus was given.

CDR1 is MDHEN and CDR2 is SYDVKM in the germline V gene. This CDR3 spans 11 amino acids. Trimming stripped 3 bases from V and 14 bases from J, with 13 bases between. Method: immunoSEQ multiplex PCR; TCRdb's copy keeps in-frame clones and lacks some. This repertoire shows 65,000 to 75,000 clones, 90% to 95% found once; its top ten account for 3.2%. Material for sequencing was PBMCs. The J gene is TRBJ1-1, the V gene TRBV28, with D maybe TRBD1 (6 bases). The source is a woman aged 18 to 35 in good health and CMV-seropositive. The CDR3 loop reads CASSLGAMAFF. As DNA, the CDR3 is TGTGCCAGCAGTTTGGGGGCAATGGCCTTCTTT.